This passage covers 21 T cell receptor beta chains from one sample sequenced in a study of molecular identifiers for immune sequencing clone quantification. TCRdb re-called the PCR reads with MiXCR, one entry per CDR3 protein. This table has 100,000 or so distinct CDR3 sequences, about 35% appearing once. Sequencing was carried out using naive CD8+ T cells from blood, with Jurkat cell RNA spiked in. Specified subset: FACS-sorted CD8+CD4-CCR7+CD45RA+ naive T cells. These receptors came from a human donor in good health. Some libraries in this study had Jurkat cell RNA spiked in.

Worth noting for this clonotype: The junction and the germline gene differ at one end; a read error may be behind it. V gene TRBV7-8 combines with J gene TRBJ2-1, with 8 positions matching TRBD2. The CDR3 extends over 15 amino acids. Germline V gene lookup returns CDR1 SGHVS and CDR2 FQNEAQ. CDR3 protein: CASSPGTSGYNERFF. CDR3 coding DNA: TGTGCCAGCAGCCCAGGTACTAGCGGCTACAATGAGCGGTTCTTC.

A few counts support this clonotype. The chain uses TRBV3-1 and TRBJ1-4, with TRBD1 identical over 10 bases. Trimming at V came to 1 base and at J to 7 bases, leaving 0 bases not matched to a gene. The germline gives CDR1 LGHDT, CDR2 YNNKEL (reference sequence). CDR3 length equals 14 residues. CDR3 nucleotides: TGTGCCAGCAGCCAAGGGGACAGGGGTGAAAAACTGTTTTTT. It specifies CASSQGDRGEKLFF. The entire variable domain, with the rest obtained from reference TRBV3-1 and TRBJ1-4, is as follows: DTAVSQTPKYLVTQMGNDKSIKCEQNLGHDTMYWYKQDSKKFLKIMFSYNNKELIINETVPNRFSPKSPDKAHLNLHINSLELGDSAVYFCASSQGDRGEKLFFGSGTQLSVL.

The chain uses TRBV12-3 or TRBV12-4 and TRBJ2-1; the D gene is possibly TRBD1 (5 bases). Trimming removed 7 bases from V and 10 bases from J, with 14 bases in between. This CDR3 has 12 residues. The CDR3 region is CASTGRSWEQFF. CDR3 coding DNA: TGTGCCAGCACAGGGCGTAGCTGGGAGCAGTTCTTC.

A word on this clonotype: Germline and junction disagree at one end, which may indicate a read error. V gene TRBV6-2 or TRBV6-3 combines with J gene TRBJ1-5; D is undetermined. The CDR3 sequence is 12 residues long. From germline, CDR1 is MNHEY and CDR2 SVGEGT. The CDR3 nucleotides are TGTGCCAGCAGCCTGATCGGTCCGCCCCTGCATTTT. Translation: CASSLIGPPLHF.

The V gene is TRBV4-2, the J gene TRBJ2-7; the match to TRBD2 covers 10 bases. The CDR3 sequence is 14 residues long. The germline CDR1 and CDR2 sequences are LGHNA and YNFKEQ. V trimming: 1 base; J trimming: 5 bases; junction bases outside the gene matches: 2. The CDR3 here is CASSQGTSGNEQYF. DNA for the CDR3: TGTGCCAGCAGCCAAGGGACTAGCGGTAACGAGCAGTACTTC.

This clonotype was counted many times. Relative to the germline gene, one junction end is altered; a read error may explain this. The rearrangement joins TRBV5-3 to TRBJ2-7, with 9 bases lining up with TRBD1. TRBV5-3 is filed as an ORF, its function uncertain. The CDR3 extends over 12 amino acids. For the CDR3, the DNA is TGCGCCAGCAGCTGGACAGGGGACGAGCAGTACTTC. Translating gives CASSWTGDEQYF.

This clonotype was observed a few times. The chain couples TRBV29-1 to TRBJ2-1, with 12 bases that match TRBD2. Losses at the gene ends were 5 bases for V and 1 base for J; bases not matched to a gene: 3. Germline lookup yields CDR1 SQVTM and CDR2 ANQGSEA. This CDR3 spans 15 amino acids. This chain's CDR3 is CSVRLAGVSYNEQFF. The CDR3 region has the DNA TGCAGCGTTCGACTAGCGGGAGTGTCCTACAATGAGCAGTTCTTC.

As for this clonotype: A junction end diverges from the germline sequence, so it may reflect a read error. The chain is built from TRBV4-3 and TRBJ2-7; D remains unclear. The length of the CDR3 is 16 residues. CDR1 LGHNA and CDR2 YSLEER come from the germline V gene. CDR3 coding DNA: TGCGCCAGCAGCCAAGATCAGGCAGGAACAACCTACGAGCAGAACTTC. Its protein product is CASSQDQAGTTYEQNF.

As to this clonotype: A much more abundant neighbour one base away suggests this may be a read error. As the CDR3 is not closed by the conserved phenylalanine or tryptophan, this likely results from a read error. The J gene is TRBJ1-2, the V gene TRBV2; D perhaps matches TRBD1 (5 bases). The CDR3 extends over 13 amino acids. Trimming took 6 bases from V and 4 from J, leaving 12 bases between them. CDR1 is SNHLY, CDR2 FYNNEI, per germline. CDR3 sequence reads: CASSADSLYGYTI. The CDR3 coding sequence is TGTGCCAGCAGCGCCGACAGCCTCTATGGCTACACCATC.

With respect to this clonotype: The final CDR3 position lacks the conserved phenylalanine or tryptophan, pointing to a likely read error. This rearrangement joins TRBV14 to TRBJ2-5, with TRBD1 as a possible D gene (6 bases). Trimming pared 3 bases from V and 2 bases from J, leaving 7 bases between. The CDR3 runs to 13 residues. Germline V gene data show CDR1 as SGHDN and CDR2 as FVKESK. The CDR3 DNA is TGTGCCAGCAGCCAGGGACAACAAGAGACCCAGTACTAC. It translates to CASSQGQQETQYY.

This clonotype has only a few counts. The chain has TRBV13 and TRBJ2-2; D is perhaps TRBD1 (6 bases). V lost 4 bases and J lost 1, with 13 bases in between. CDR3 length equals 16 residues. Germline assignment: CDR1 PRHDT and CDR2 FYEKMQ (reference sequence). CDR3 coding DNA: TGTGCCAGCAGCTCATTCAACAGGGAGAACACCGGGGAGCTGTTTTTT. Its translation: CASSSFNRENTGELFF. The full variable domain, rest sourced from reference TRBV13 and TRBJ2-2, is AAGVIQSPRHLIKEKRETATLKCYPIPRHDTVYWYQQGPGQDPQFLISFYEKMQSDKGSIPDRFSAQQFSDYHSELNMSSLELGDSALYFCASSSFNRENTGELFFGEGSRLTVL.

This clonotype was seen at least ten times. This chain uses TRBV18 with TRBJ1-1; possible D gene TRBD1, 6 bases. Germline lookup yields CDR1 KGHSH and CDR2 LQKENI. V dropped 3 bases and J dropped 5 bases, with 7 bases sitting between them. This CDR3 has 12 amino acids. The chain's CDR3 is CASSPTGTEAFF. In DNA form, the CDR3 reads TGTGCCAGCTCACCCACAGGGACTGAAGCTTTCTTT.

The CDR3 loop is CASSQVSPSDRIETQYF. The CDR3 nucleotides are TGTGCCAGCAGCCAAGTGTCCCCATCCGACAGGATCGAGACCCAGTACTTC. The chain is built from TRBV5-6 and TRBJ2-5; D possibly corresponds to TRBD1 (6 bases). Germline V gene sequence: CDR1 SGHDT, CDR2 YYEEEE. The CDR3 loop spans 17 amino acids. Trimming removed 4 bases from V and 5 bases from J, with 24 bases in between.

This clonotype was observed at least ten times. For the CDR3, the DNA is TGTGCCAGCAGCTTTTTCCCGGGACAGGGCTCTGGAAACACCATATATTTT. Translated, it gives CASSFFPGQGSGNTIYF. The rearrangement joins TRBV12-3 or TRBV12-4 to TRBJ1-3, with 9 bases aligning to TRBD1. This CDR3 has 17 amino acids. V trimming: 6 bases; J trimming: 0 bases; junction bases outside the gene matches: 9.

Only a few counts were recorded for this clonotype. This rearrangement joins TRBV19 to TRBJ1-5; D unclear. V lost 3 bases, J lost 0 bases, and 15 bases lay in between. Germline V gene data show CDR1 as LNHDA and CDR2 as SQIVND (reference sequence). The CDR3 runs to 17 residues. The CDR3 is CASSITSGEFSNQPQHF. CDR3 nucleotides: TGTGCCAGTAGTATCACGTCCGGGGAATTTAGCAATCAGCCCCAGCATTTT.

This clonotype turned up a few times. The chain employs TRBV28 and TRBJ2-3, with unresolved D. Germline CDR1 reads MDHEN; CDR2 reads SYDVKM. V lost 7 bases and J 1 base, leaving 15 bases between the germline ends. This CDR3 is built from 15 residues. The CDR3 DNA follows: TGTGCCAGCACTAGGTCTTCCCTGGGCACAGATACGCAGTATTTT. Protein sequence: CASTRSSLGTDTQYF.

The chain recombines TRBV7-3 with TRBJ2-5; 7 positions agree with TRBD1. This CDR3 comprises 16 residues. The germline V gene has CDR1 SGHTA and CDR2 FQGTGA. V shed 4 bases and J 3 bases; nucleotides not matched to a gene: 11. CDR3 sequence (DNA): TGTGCCAGCAGCTCGAGAAGCAGGGGGTTGGAAGAGACCCAGTACTTC. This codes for CASSSRSRGLEETQYF.

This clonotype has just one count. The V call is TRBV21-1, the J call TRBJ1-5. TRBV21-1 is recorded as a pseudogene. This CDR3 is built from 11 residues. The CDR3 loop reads CASNRNQPQHF. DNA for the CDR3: TGTGCCAGCAACCGAAATCAGCCCCAGCATTTT.

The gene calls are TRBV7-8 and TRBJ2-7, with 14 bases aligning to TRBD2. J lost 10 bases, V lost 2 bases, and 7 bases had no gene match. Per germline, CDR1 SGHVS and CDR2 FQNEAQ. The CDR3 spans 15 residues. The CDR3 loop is CASSLLLGLAGEQYF. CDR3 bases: TGTGCCAGCAGCTTATTGTTGGGACTAGCGGGGGAACAGTACTTC. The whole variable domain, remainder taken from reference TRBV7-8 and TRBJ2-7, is GAGVSQSPRYKVAKRGQDVALRCDPISGHVSLFWYQQALGQGPEFLTYFQNEAQLDKSGLPSDRFFAERPEGSVSTLKIQRTQQEDSAVYLCASSLLLGLAGEQYFGPGTRLTVT.

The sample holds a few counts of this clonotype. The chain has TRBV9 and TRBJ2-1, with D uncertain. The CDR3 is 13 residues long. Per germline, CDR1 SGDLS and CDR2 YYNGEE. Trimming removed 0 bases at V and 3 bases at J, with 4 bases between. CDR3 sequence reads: CASSVASYNEQFF. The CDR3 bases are TGTGCCAGCAGCGTAGCCAGCTACAATGAGCAGTTCTTC. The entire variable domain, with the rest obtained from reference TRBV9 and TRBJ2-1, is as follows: DSGVTQTPKHLITATGQRVTLRCSPRSGDLSVYWYQQSLDQGLQFLIQYYNGEERAKGNILERFSAQQFPDLHSELNLSSLELGDSALYFCASSVASYNEQFFGPGTRLTVL.

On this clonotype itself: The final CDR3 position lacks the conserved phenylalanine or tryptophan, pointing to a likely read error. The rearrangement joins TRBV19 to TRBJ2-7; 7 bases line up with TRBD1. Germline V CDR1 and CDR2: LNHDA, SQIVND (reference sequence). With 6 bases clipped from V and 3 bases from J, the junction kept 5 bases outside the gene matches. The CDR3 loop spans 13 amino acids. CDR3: CASSPWDSYEQYS. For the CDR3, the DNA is TGTGCCAGTAGCCCTTGGGACAGCTACGAGCAGTACTCC.